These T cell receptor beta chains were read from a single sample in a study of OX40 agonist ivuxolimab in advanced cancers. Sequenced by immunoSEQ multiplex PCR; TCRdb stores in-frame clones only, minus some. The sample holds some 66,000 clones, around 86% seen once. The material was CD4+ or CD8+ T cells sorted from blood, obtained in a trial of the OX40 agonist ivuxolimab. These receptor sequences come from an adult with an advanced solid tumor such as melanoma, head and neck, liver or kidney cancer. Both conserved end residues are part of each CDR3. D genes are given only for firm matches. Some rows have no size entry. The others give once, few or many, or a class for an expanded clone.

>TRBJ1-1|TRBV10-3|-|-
CAISVGGDTEAFF
TGTGCCATCAGTGTTGGAGGGGACACTGAAGCTTTCTTT
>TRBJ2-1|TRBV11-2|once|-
CASSLSEEQFF
TGTGCCAGCAGCTTATCGGAAGAGCAGTTCTTC
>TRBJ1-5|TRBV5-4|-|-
CASSLAGNSNQPQHF
TGTGCCAGCAGCTTGGCTGGGAATAGCAATCAGCCCCAGCATTTT
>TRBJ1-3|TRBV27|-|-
CASSLRGQGRTGNTIYF
TGTGCCAGCAGTTTACGTGGTCAGGGACGGACTGGAAACACCATATATTTT
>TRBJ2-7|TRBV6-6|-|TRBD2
CASSYLAGASYEQYF
TGTGCCAGCAGTTACTTGGCGGGAGCATCCTACGAGCAGTACTTC
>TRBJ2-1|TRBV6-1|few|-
CASSGRSDNEQFF
TGTGCCAGCAGTGGTAGGTCCGACAATGAGCAGTTCTTC
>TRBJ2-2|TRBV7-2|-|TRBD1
CASLLAGGDTGELFF
TGTGCCAGCCTACTGGCAGGGGGAGACACCGGGGAGCTGTTTTTT
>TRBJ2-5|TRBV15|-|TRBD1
CATSRDRGQQETQYF
TGTGCCACCAGCAGAGATAGGGGACAGCAAGAGACCCAGTACTTC
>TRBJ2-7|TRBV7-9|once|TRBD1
CASSVTGQGPGEQYF
TGTGCCAGCAGCGTAACGGGACAGGGGCCGGGCGAGCAGTACTTC
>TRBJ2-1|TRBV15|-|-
CATSREGPGDYNEQFF
TGTGCCACCAGCAGGGAGGGTCCAGGGGATTACAATGAGCAGTTCTTC
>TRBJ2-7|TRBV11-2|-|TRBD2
CASSSGERLAPYEQYF
TGTGCCAGCAGCTCTGGGGAGAGACTAGCGCCCTACGAGCAGTACTTC
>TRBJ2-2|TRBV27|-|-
CASSRESRIANTGELFF
TGTGCCAGCAGTCGAGAGTCCCGGATCGCGAACACCGGGGAGCTGTTTTTT
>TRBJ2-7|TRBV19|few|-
CASSTGQNSYEQYF
TGTGCCAGTAGTACCGGACAGAACTCCTACGAGCAGTACTTC
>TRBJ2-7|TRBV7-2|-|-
CASSLRAIYEQYF
TGTGCCAGCAGCTTAAGGGCAATTTACGAGCAGTACTTC
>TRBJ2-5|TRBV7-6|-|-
CASSSLGSVETQYF
TGTGCCAGCAGCTCTTTGGGATCCGTAGAGACCCAGTACTTC
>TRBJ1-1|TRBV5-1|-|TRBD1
CASSLGTGGTEAFF
TGCGCCAGCAGCTTGGGGACAGGGGGCACTGAAGCTTTCTTT
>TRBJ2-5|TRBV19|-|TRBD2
CASKGSGIQETQYF
TGTGCCAGTAAGGGTAGCGGGATACAAGAGACCCAGTACTTC
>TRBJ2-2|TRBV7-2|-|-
CASSLVTPRGANTGELFF
TGTGCCAGCAGCTTAGTAACCCCACGCGGGGCAAACACCGGGGAGCTGTTTTTT
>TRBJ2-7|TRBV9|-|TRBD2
CASSLGTSGVSYEQYF
TGTGCCAGCAGCCTAGGGACTAGCGGGGTCTCCTACGAGCAGTACTTC
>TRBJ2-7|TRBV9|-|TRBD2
CASSVAGGGYEQYF
TGTGCCAGCAGCGTAGCTGGGGGGGGCTACGAGCAGTACTTC
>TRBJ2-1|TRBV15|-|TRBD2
CATKTGTSGRSYNEQFF
TGTGCCACCAAGACCGGGACTAGCGGGCGCTCCTACAATGAGCAGTTCTTC
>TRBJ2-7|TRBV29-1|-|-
CSVVRDPLGEQYF
TGCAGCGTTGTACGGGACCCATTAGGCGAGCAGTACTTC
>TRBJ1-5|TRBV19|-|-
CASRWRGPGQPQHF
TGTGCCAGCCGTTGGAGGGGTCCAGGTCAGCCCCAGCATTTT
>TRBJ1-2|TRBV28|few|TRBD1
CASEDRDGYTF
TGTGCCAGCGAAGACAGGGATGGCTACACCTTC
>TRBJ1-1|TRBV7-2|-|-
CASSKQRGMNTEAFF
TGTGCCAGCAGCAAACAACGGGGTATGAACACTGAAGCTTTCTTT
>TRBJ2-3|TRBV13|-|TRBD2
CASSLRLAGLKNTDTQYF
TGTGCCAGCAGCTTAAGACTAGCGGGCCTCAAAAACACAGATACGCAGTATTTT
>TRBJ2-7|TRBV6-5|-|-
CASSPQGYEQYF
TGTGCCAGCAGTCCTCAGGGTTACGAGCAGTACTTC
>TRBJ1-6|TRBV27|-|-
CASSLGALLHF
TGTGCCAGCAGTTTAGGGGCTCTCCTCCACTTT
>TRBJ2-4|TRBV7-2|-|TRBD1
CASRQGILAKNIQYF
TGTGCCAGCAGACAGGGGATTCTAGCCAAAAACATTCAGTACTTC
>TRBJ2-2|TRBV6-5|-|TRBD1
CASRDRTNTGELFF
TGTGCCAGCAGGGACAGGACGAACACCGGGGAGCTGTTTTTT
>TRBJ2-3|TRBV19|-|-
CASRARTAASTDTQYF
TGTGCCAGTAGAGCCAGGACGGCGGCTAGCACAGATACGCAGTATTTT
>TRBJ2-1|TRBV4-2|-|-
CASSPSTRRGYNEQFF
TGTGCCAGCAGCCCTTCCACGAGGAGAGGGTACAATGAGCAGTTCTTC
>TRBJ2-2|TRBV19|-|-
CASSSGDLRTGELFF
TGTGCCAGTAGTTCAGGGGATCTGAGGACCGGGGAGCTGTTTTTT
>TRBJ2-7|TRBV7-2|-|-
CASRLLGSYEQYF
TGTGCCAGCAGGTTATTAGGGAGCTACGAGCAGTACTTC
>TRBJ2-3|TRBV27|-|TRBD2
CASRTSGSSDTQYF
TGTGCCAGCAGGACTAGCGGGAGTTCAGATACGCAGTATTTT
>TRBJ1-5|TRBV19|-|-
CASSIRGATNQPQHF
TGTGCCAGTAGTATCCGGGGGGCGACCAATCAGCCCCAGCATTTT
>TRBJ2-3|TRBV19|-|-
CASSIGDTQYF
TGTGCCAGTAGTATAGGGGATACGCAGTATTTT
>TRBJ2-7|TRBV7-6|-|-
CASSRTGTSEQYF
TGTGCCAGCAGCCGTACCGGGACGAGCGAGCAGTACTTC
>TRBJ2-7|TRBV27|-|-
CASSPNPGLIIVYEQYF
TGTGCCAGCAGCCCAAACCCCGGCTTGATCATAGTCTACGAGCAGTACTTC
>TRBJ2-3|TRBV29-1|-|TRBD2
CSVVAGGEDTQYF
TGCAGCGTTGTGGCGGGAGGGGAGGATACGCAGTATTTT
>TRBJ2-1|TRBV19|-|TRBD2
CASSIGGLASFSYNEQFF
TGTGCCAGTAGTATAGGGGGACTAGCGAGTTTCTCCTACAATGAGCAGTTCTTC
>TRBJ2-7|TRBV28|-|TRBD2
CASSTASGRIYEQYF
TGTGCCAGCAGTACGGCTAGCGGGAGGATCTACGAGCAGTACTTC
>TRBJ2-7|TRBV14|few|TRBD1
CASSQVQGQGAYEQYF
TGTGCCAGCAGCCAAGTCCAGGGACAGGGGGCCTACGAGCAGTACTTC
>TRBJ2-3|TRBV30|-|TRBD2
CAWSGTSGFTDTQYF
TGTGCCTGGAGTGGGACTAGCGGTTTCACAGATACGCAGTATTTT
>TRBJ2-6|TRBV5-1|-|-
CASRSSYSGANVLTF
TGCGCCAGCAGGAGTTCGTACTCTGGGGCCAACGTCCTGACTTTC
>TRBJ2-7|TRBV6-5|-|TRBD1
CASSYGQGGEQYF
TGTGCCAGCAGTTACGGACAGGGCGGCGAGCAGTACTTC
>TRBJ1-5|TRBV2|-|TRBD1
CASSGGQGTHQPQHF
TGTGCCAGCAGTGGGGGACAGGGAACTCATCAGCCCCAGCATTTT